The present T cell receptor beta chain was sequenced within a study of blood T cell repertoires in COVID-19. As for the study in general: Collection of acute and convalescent COVID-19 samples took place in the United States, Italy and Spain. T cells, B-cell-depleted T cells, or PBMCs provided the cDNA or gDNA that served as material.

V shed 5 bases, J shed 7 bases, and the junction held 9 bases outside the gene matches. This CDR3 has 15 amino acids. Germline V gene data show CDR1 as MNHEY and CDR2 as SVGEGT. This clone is a singleton in its sample. Measured with immunoSEQ multiplex PCR; TCRdb has only the in-frame clones, and not every one. This table holds approximately 100,000 clones, 75% to 90% found once. This rearrangement joins TRBV6-2 or TRBV6-3 to TRBJ2-7; 12 bases align to TRBD2. The specimen was peripheral blood. This TCR was recovered from a woman of 80 years or more with acute or convalescent COVID-19. CDR3 amino acids: CASSIPSGGAWEQYF. DNA of the CDR3: TGTGCCAGCAGTATTCCTAGCGGGGGGGCTTGGGAGCAGTACTTC.